This T cell receptor beta chain was obtained from a study of regulatory T cells in long-lasting Graves disease. General observations from the study: TCR diversity was lower in persistent than newly diagnosed Graves' disease.

This clonotype was picked up many times. Antigen unknown. Through Arm-PCR of CDR3 regions and iRepertoire HTBI primers, TCR beta libraries were built. TCRdb re-called the multiplex PCR reads through MiXCR, storing one row per CDR3 protein. The table lists approximately 400,000 distinct CDR3 sequences, about a quarter of them singletons. This CDR3 contains 17 residues. The trim removed 4 bases at V and 7 bases at J, leaving 10 bases unmatched. CDR1 and CDR2 (germline): MNHNS, SASEGT. Time point described: persistent/refractory GD, antithyroid drugs over 5 years with positive TRAb. TCR sequences were obtained from RNA taken from PBMCs.

This TCR came from a female donor with Graves disease. This chain links TRBV6-1 with TRBJ2-1; 13 positions agree with TRBD2. Sequencing used peripheral blood mononuclear cells (PBMCs), obtained when the disease was refractory, from a patient treated with antithyroid drugs. The CDR3: CASSVGVGTSGKNEQFF. The DNA for the CDR3 is TGTGCCAGCAGTGTTGGGGTAGGGACTAGCGGGAAAAATGAGCAGTTCTTC.